The source of this T cell receptor (beta chain) is a study of response to subunit inactivated influenza vaccine. Study-wide points: Each seasonal influenza vaccination recruits few new T cells, the authors suggested.

Only a few counts were recorded for this clonotype. Its matching antigen is unknown. Per the germline V gene, CDR1 is LGHNA and CDR2 is YSLEER. V lost 0 bases to trimming and J lost 4 bases, with 5 bases between them. This CDR3 region has 13 residues. Each CDR3 protein is one row after TCRdb ran MiXCR on the RT-PCR reads. The profile shows 500,000 to 600,000 distinct CDR3 sequences, 12% of them singletons. This TCR came from a man in his fifties who received an inactivated influenza vaccine. V and J are TRBV4-3 and TRBJ2-3; unclear D gene. Here the sequenced sample was PBMCs from blood, taken on the day of vaccination. CDR3 DNA sequence: TGCGCCAGCAGCCAAGAGTCCTCAGATACGCAGTATTTT. Translating it yields CASSQESSDTQYF.